Reported below is one TCR beta chain. Its antigen is not identified. The CDR3 does not close with the conserved phenylalanine or tryptophan, likely indicating a read error. Using a J-beta primer mix together with a sample-barcoded 5' primer, a second PCR was run for roughly 6 to 11 cycles. Using its own MiXCR run on the 5' RACE reads, TCRdb lists one record per CDR3 protein. The top ten hold 7.7% of the sample, which has some 1.5 million distinct CDR3 sequences, roughly 28% seen once. This record belongs to a study of blood T cells in healthy people across ages. Overall study findings and caveats: Unsorted PBMCs ruled out conclusive naive versus antigen-experienced comparison.

Trimming removed 4 bases from V and 1 base from J; junction bases left unmatched: 13. This CDR3 is built from 18 residues. Germline V gives CDR1 SGHRS, CDR2 YFSETQ. The receptor comes from a woman aged 25-40 years in good health. The V gene is TRBV5-1, the J gene TRBJ2-4; 8 nucleotides agree with TRBD1. Sequencing was done on a sample of blood. This CDR3 reads CASSRQTLRGLAKNIQYC. The CDR3 DNA reads as TGCGCCAGCAGCCGCCAAACCCTCAGGGGGCTGGCCAAAAACATTCAGTACTGC.